These T cell receptor beta chains were read from a single sample in a study of T cell repertoires in cytomegalovirus infection. TCRdb reanalysed the reads using MiXCR and keeps one entry per CDR3 protein. The sample has about 130,000 distinct CDR3 sequences, almost 9% seen once; the top ten hold over 9.5%. The sequencing input was PBMCs. The receptors stem from a human donor in good health (CMV status not recorded). Some clones in this sample may be carry-over from other donors' samples. The CDR3 runs from the conserved cysteine through the conserved F or W.

v_call,cdr3_length,cdr3_aa
TRBV20-1,13,CSARLTGTDTQYF
TRBV7-2,13,CASSLTNNSPLHF
TRBV14,13,CASSTRNTGELFF
TRBV5-4,13,CASSLRGTGEAFF
TRBV7-2,18,CASSSPDRGGTGTDTQYF
TRBV14,14,CASRPTGQGYGYTF
TRBV7-2,16,CASSPRDLFTNTEAFF
TRBV7-3,17,CASSPLSASSGANVLTF
TRBV20-1,14,CSARDRTGSRMSYF
TRBV20-1,17,CSAPRLTSGLSYNEQFF
TRBV20-1,13,CSARPRTAYEQYF